These 20 T cell receptor beta chains were all obtained from the same sample, sequenced in a study of shared clonotypes between healthy human individuals. Some clones are missing from TCRdb's copy, which holds only in-frame ones; the method was immunoSEQ multiplex PCR. Of just over 2,000,000 clones in the sample, 95% were seen once. What was sequenced was naive CD4+ T cells sorted from blood. Subset indicated: CD45RA+ positively selected. The source of these receptors is a man aged 18 to 29 in good health.

The V gene is TRBV30, the J gene TRBJ1-5; no definite D call. Trimming removed 4 bases at V and 0 bases at J, with 13 bases between. The CDR3 sequence is 15 residues long. Germline loops: CDR1 GTSNPN, CDR2 SVGIG (reference sequence). Here the CDR3 DNA reads TGTGCCTGGAATCCCTCCGGAAGTAGCAATCAGCCCCAGCATTTT. Amino acids: CAWNPSGSSNQPQHF. Based on the CDR3 plus reference TRBV30 and TRBJ1-5, the full variable domain is SQTIHQWPATLVQPVGSPLSLECTVEGTSNPNLYWYRQAAGRGLQLLFYSVGIGQISSEVPQNLSASRPQDRQFILSSKKLLLSDSGFYLCAWNPSGSSNQPQHFGDGTRLSIL.

The chain has TRBV28 and TRBJ1-2; tentatively, D is TRBD1 (6 bases). Germline V CDR1 and CDR2: MDHEN, SYDVKM. The CDR3 totals 15 residues. Trimming removed 7 bases from V and 0 bases from J, with 15 bases in between. CDR3 region: CASISQGPSNYGYTF. The CDR3 nucleotides read TGTGCCAGCATTTCCCAGGGGCCCTCTAACTATGGCTACACCTTC.

This sequence joins TRBV28 and TRBJ2-7; 11 nucleotides line up with TRBD2. Germline lookup yields CDR1 MDHEN and CDR2 SYDVKM. With V trimmed by 7 bases and J by 7 bases, 15 bases remained unmatched. The length of the CDR3 is 16 residues. The DNA for the CDR3 is TGTGCCAGCACCCCAGGCTCTAGCGGGGGGTATGGGGAGCAGTACTTC. It yields the protein CASTPGSSGGYGEQYF.

The V call is TRBV6-5, the J call TRBJ2-5, with D perhaps being TRBD1 or TRBD2 (6 bases each). Germline V gene data show CDR1 as MNHEY and CDR2 as SVGAGI. The V gene lost 5 bases and the J gene lost 1 base, with 14 bases spanning the gap. The CDR3 sequence is 15 residues long. CDR3 in amino acids: CASSRGGGPQETQYF. In DNA, the CDR3 is TGTGCCAGCAGTCGCGGTGGGGGGCCCCAAGAGACCCAGTACTTC.

This rearrangement joins TRBV30 to TRBJ2-6; 11 bases agree with TRBD1. Germline CDR1 and CDR2: GTSNPN and SVGIG (reference sequence). The CDR3 runs 19 residues. The V gene end was trimmed by 7 bases and the J gene end by 0 bases; junction bases not matched to a gene: 14. CDR3 DNA sequence: TGTGCCTTGCAAGGGACAGGGGGTCCCTACCGCTCTGGGGCCAACGTCCTGACTTTC. This gives the protein CALQGTGGPYRSGANVLTF.

V usage is TRBV10-1 and J usage is TRBJ2-3; TRBD2 is a possible D gene (6 bases). The CDR3 is 14 residues long. V was shortened by 3 bases and J by 3 bases, with 10 bases between the two germline ends. CDR1 is WNHNN and CDR2 is SYGVQD in the germline V gene (reference sequence). CDR3 sequence reads: CASSDGGITDTQYF. CDR3 coding DNA: TGCGCCAGCAGTGATGGCGGGATAACAGATACGCAGTATTTT.

This clone was seen a single time. This CDR3 is also generated by other DNA sequences in the sample. The chain recombines TRBV5-1 with TRBJ2-7; D call uncertain. CDR1 is SGHRS and CDR2 is YFSETQ in the germline V gene. The V gene lost 1 base and the J gene lost 0 bases, with 8 bases spanning the gap. The CDR3 extends over 14 amino acids. CDR3: CASSLSQSSYEQYF. Written as DNA, the CDR3 is TGCGCCAGCAGCTTGTCCCAGAGCTCCTACGAGCAGTACTTC.

V usage is TRBV13 and J usage is TRBJ2-3; tentative D call: TRBD2 (6 bases). The CDR3 is 16 amino acids. Per germline, CDR1 PRHDT and CDR2 FYEKMQ (reference sequence). V shed 2 bases and J shed 3 bases, with 15 bases lying between them. CDR3 sequence reads: CASSLRRVGGTDTQYF. The CDR3 nucleotides are TGTGCCAGCAGCTTACGGAGGGTTGGGGGGACAGATACGCAGTATTTT.

This chain joins TRBV5-4 and TRBJ1-2; possible D gene TRBD1, 6 bases. Trimming cost V 4 bases and J 2 bases, with 21 bases left between them. This CDR3 comprises 17 residues. Per the germline V gene, CDR1 is SGHNT and CDR2 is YYREEE (reference sequence). For the CDR3, the DNA is TGTGCCAGCAGCACCCGACAGGCACGGGCCCTGAACTATGGCTACACCTTC. It encodes CASSTRQARALNYGYTF. The variable domain in full, completed from reference TRBV5-4 and TRBJ1-2, reads ETGVTQSPTHLIKTRGQQVTLRCSSQSGHNTVSWYQQALGQGPQFIFQYYREEENGRGNFPPRFSGLQFPNYSSELNVNALELDDSALYLCASSTRQARALNYGYTFGSGTRLTVV.

To note about this clone: The sample holds other DNA sequences that translate to the same CDR3. The chain has TRBV19 and TRBJ1-1, with D possibly TRBD1 on 5 matching bases. The germline V and J ends were trimmed by 6 bases and 2 bases, with 13 bases remaining between them. Per the germline V gene, CDR1 is LNHDA and CDR2 is SQIVND (reference sequence). This CDR3 has 14 residues. The CDR3 spells CASSPREGNTEAFF. CDR3 DNA sequence: TGTGCCAGTAGCCCCAGGGAGGGTAACACTGAAGCTTTCTTT.

J is TRBJ1-3 and V is TRBV5-3, with 7 bases fitting TRBD1. TRBV5-3 is identified as an open reading frame with a role that is uncertain. Losses at the gene ends were 6 bases for V and 8 bases for J; bases not matched to a gene: 11. The CDR3 totals 14 residues. The CDR3 spells CARKMRGPVDTIYF. The CDR3 DNA follows: TGTGCCAGAAAGATGAGGGGGCCGGTGGACACCATATATTTT.

The CDR3 DNA sequence: TGTGCCTGGAGTATAAAGGACAGAGTCTACGAGCAGTACTTC. Translated, it gives CAWSIKDRVYEQYF. The chain is built from TRBV30 and TRBJ2-7; tentatively, D is TRBD1 (6 bases). From germline, CDR1 is GTSNPN and CDR2 SVGIG (reference sequence). Trimming shortened V by 2 bases and J by 3 bases, and 14 bases separated the two germline ends. This CDR3 has 14 amino acids.

Note on this clone: Within the sample, other DNA sequences also encode this same CDR3. This rearrangement joins TRBV18 to TRBJ2-7, with D uncertain. The CDR3 covers 11 residues. CDR1 KGHSH and CDR2 LQKENI come from the germline V gene. The V and J ends lost 2 bases and 3 bases respectively, with 2 bases between them. The CDR3 here is CASSPDYEQYF. CDR3 bases: TGTGCCAGCTCACCAGACTACGAGCAGTACTTC.

V and J are TRBV4-1 and TRBJ2-3, with a possible D match to TRBD1 (5 bases). Germline assignment: CDR1 MGHRA and CDR2 YSYEKL. CDR3 length: 16 residues. The V end was cut by 0 bases, the J end by 2 bases, with 12 bases between. This CDR3 reads CASSQDRADNTDTQYF. The CDR3 DNA follows: TGCGCCAGCAGCCAAGACAGGGCAGACAACACAGATACGCAGTATTTT.

The CDR3 protein is CASSPRGGGKFSETQYF. The CDR3 region has the DNA TGTGCCAGCAGCCCCCGGGGAGGGGGCAAATTCTCGGAGACCCAGTACTTC. This chain joins TRBV7-9 and TRBJ2-5, with D perhaps assigned TRBD1 or TRBD2 (7 bases each). Germline-derived CDR1 and CDR2 are SEHNR and FQNEAQ (reference sequence). The CDR3 has 17 residues. Between the trimmed V and J ends, which lost 5 bases and 5 bases, there was a span of 24 bases.

This chain uses TRBV25-1 with TRBJ2-7, with TRBD2 as a possible D gene (6 bases). Trimming shortened V by 5 bases and J by 5 bases, and 19 bases separated the two germline ends. The CDR3 length is 15 residues. Germline V lookup: CDR1 MGHDK, CDR2 SYGVNS. The CDR3 protein is CASSFPGVLRDEQYF. The CDR3 nucleotides are TGTGCCAGCAGTTTCCCGGGGGTCCTTCGGGACGAGCAGTACTTC.

CDR3 protein: CASSVDRVDTGELFF. CDR3 DNA: TGTGCCAGCAGTGTGGACAGAGTGGATACCGGGGAGCTGTTTTTT. This chain joins TRBV27 and TRBJ2-2; D is possibly TRBD1 (6 bases). The ends were cut back, 5 bases at V and 5 bases at J, with 15 bases in the middle. This CDR3 is built from 15 residues. CDR1 is MNHEY, CDR2 SMNVEV, per germline (reference sequence).

The chain carries TRBV28 and TRBJ1-5; no reliable D call. V was pared by 6 bases and J by 3 bases, with 9 bases between. This CDR3 spans 13 amino acids. Germline V CDR1 and CDR2: MDHEN, SYDVKM. DNA for the CDR3: TGTGCCAGCAGAAGACAAGCCAATCAGCCCCAGCATTTT. Amino acids: CASRRQANQPQHF.

V and J are TRBV5-6 and TRBJ2-2, with 11 bases lining up with TRBD2. Unmatched junction bases numbered 5, after V lost 4 bases and J lost 6 bases. Germline assignment: CDR1 SGHDT and CDR2 YYEEEE. There are 15 residues in the CDR3. The CDR3: CASSPTSGSAGELFF. The CDR3, as DNA: TGTGCCAGCAGCCCTACTAGCGGGAGTGCCGGGGAGCTGTTTTTT. Based on the CDR3 plus reference TRBV5-6 and TRBJ2-2, the full variable domain is DAGVTQSPTHLIKTRGQQVTLRCSPKSGHDTVSWYQQALGQGPQFIFQYYEEEERQRGNFPDRFSGHQFPNYSSELNVNALLLGDSALYLCASSPTSGSAGELFFGEGSRLTVL.

V is TRBV6-1 and J is TRBJ1-5; no reliable D call. The V end was cut by 2 bases, the J end by 0 bases, with 11 bases between. This CDR3 is 16 amino acids long. Germline V gene lookup returns CDR1 MNHNS and CDR2 SASEGT. The CDR3 spells CASSEQALYSNQPQHF. The CDR3 nucleotides are TGTGCCAGCAGTGAACAGGCTCTTTATAGCAATCAGCCCCAGCATTTT.